Presented here are 17 T cell receptor beta chains from one specimen sequenced in a study of T cell clonality in common variable immunodeficiency. Clones were sequenced by immunoSEQ multiplex PCR, and TCRdb holds only the in-frame ones, with some missing. There are more than 30,000 clones in the sample, none observed a single time. Sequenced sample: peripheral blood mononuclear cells. All receptors derive from a person aged 18 to 70 in good health.

Ten or more counts support this clone. The missing CDR3 end, 3 residues past where the read stops, is filled in from the germline J gene. V is TRBV29-1 and J is TRBJ2-7, with a tentative D call TRBD2 (6 bases). The CDR3 totals 12 residues. CDR1 SQVTM and CDR2 ANQGSEA come from the germline V gene. V was shortened by 7 bases and J by 3 bases, with 13 bases between the two germline ends. The CDR3 bases that were read are TGCAGCGCCGCATCCGGGGGCTACGAG. It specifies CSAASGGYE. The CDR3 in full is CSAASGGYEQYF.

This clone came up many times. Read data end 3 residues before the CDR3 end; the end is taken from the germline J gene. The chain links TRBV5-1 to TRBJ2-5; TRBD2 aligns across 14 bases. CDR3 length equals 16 residues. V was pared by 4 bases and J by 3 bases, with 5 bases of the junction left unmatched. Germline V gene lookup returns CDR1 SGHRS and CDR2 YFSETQ. The DNA read from the CDR3 is TGCGCCAGCAGCGTGACTAGCGGGAGGGGTAAAGAGACC. Translated: CASSVTSGRGKET. The CDR3 reads in full as CASSVTSGRGKETQYF.

This clone has a count of ten or more. The CDR3 sequence is CSVSGQKNTEAFF. The DNA read from the CDR3 is TGCAGCGTGTCGGGACAGAAGAACACTGAA. The genes are TRBV29-1 and TRBJ1-1; 7 bases line up with TRBD1. Coverage ceases 3 residues before the CDR3 finishes, and the germline J gene fills in the end. The V segment lost 6 bases and the J segment 1 base; nucleotides outside the gene matches: 5. This CDR3 region has 13 residues. Germline loops: CDR1 SQVTM, CDR2 ANQGSEA.

This clone was seen many times. The observed sequence ends 3 residues before the CDR3 terminus, with the missing tail filled in from the germline J gene. This chain connects TRBV5-1 to TRBJ1-1; D may be TRBD1 (5 bases). Germline values: CDR1 SGHRS, CDR2 YFSETQ. CDR3 length: 14 amino acids. V lost 4 bases, J lost 5 bases, and 15 bases lay in between. The covered CDR3 bases are TGCGCCAGCAGCCCGAGAGGGGTTGAGACTGAA. It specifies CASSPRGVETE. The entire CDR3 is CASSPRGVETEAFF.

Only a few counts were recorded for this clone. An end of the junction does not agree with germline; a read error may underlie this. The read stops 3 residues short of the end of the CDR3; the missing end is completed from the germline J gene. This sample includes further DNA sequences coding for the same CDR3. The chain uses TRBV19 and TRBJ1-3, with D tentatively TRBD1 (6 bases). Per the germline V gene, CDR1 is LNHDA and CDR2 is SQIVND (reference sequence). The CDR3 covers 13 residues. CDR3 residues: CASSIERGNTIYF. The sequenced part of the CDR3 DNA is TGTGCCAGTAGTATTGAGAGGGGGAACACG.

This clone was counted many times. The CDR3 end is not reached by the read, which stops 3 residues before it; the germline J gene fills it in. The V and J genes are TRBV30 and TRBJ2-2, with a possible D match to TRBD2 (6 bases). Germline V gene lookup returns CDR1 GTSNPN and CDR2 SVGIG (reference sequence). The V end was cut by 1 base, the J end by 4 bases, with 10 bases between. CDR3 length: 14 residues. The sequenced CDR3 bases are TGTGCCTGGAGTGGGACTACTATCACCGGGGAG. It translates to CAWSGTTITGE. The CDR3 in full is CAWSGTTITGELFF.

The CDR3 is CASSLWSGTEAFF. The covered CDR3 bases are TGTGCCAGCAGCTTATGGTCGGGGACTGAA. The V and J genes are TRBV7-6 and TRBJ1-1; D gene unclear. The read ends 3 residues early relative to the CDR3; the germline J gene fills the gap. The germline CDR1 and CDR2 sequences are SGHVS and FNYEAQ. Trimming removed 2 bases at V and 5 bases at J, with 9 bases between. The CDR3 has 13 amino acids.

In the case of this clone: The read finishes 3 residues shy of the CDR3 end, and the germline J gene is used to complete it. The chain carries TRBV30 and TRBJ2-1, with 9 nucleotides matching TRBD2. The germline V gene has CDR1 GTSNPN and CDR2 SVGIG (reference sequence). V shed 1 base and J 9 bases; nucleotides not matched to a gene: 13. The CDR3 spans 16 residues. The part of the CDR3 DNA that was read is TGTGCCTGGAGTGGGCTAGCGGGGTCAAGGGGAGGTGAG. Translated: CAWSGLAGSRGGE. The whole CDR3 reads CAWSGLAGSRGGEQFF.

Comment on this clone: The read ends 3 residues early relative to the CDR3; the germline J gene fills the gap. The same CDR3 is also encoded by other DNA sequences in this sample. The gene calls are TRBV18 and TRBJ1-2, with D tentatively TRBD1 (5 bases). Germline loops: CDR1 KGHSH, CDR2 LQKENI. This CDR3 is built from 13 residues. Trimming took 2 bases from V and 3 from J, leaving 7 bases between them. CDR3 residues: CASSPGGDYGYTF. The DNA read from the CDR3 is TGTGCCAGCTCACCAGGGGGGGACTATGGC. Using reference TRBV18 and TRBJ1-2 for the parts outside the CDR3, the full variable domain is NAGVMQNPRHLVRRRGQEARLRCSPMKGHSHVYWYRQLPEEGLKFMVYLQKENIIDESGMPKERFSAEFPKEGPSILRIQQVVRGDSAAYFCASSPGGDYGYTFGSGTRLTVV.

This clone has a count of ten or more. Sequencing ends 3 residues short of the CDR3 end; the germline J gene provides the rest. V gene TRBV5-5 combines with J gene TRBJ2-5, with unresolved D. The V end was cut by 4 bases, the J end by 4 bases, with 11 bases between. The germline gives CDR1 SGHKS, CDR2 YYEKEE (reference sequence). This CDR3 spans 13 amino acids. The part of the CDR3 DNA that was read is TGTGCCAGCAGCCTTCAGTACAGAGAGACC. Protein product: CASSLQYRET. The whole CDR3 sequence is CASSLQYRETQYF.

This clone was recorded many times. The read terminates 3 residues ahead of where the CDR3 ends, so the germline J gene completes it. The genes are TRBV29-1 and TRBJ2-1; 9 nucleotides align to TRBD2. The CDR3 totals 14 residues. V gave up 5 bases and J gave up 1 base; unmatched junction bases: 3. CDR1 SQVTM and CDR2 ANQGSEA come from the germline V gene. CDR3 residues: CSVSGRLSYNEQFF. The sequenced part of the CDR3 DNA is TGCAGCGTTAGCGGGAGGTTATCCTACAATGAG.

Of note for this clone: The read ends 3 residues early relative to the CDR3; the germline J gene fills the gap. This rearrangement joins TRBV7-9 to TRBJ1-1; D ambiguous. In germline, CDR1 is SEHNR, CDR2 FQNEAQ (reference sequence). The CDR3 consists of 14 residues. Trimming left V 1 base short and J 1 base short, with 7 bases between. CDR3 loop: CASSLGHQNTEAFF. The CDR3 bases that were read are TGTGCCAGCAGCTTAGGACACCAGAACACTGAA.

This clone was counted many times. The read falls 3 residues short of the CDR3 end, and the missing part is taken from the germline J gene. The chain has TRBV19 and TRBJ2-1, with a weak D call TRBD2 (5 bases). CDR1 is LNHDA, CDR2 SQIVND, per germline (reference sequence). V lost 5 bases, J lost 0 bases, and 14 bases lay in between. The CDR3 runs 16 residues. The CDR3 bases that were read are TGTGCCAGTAGTCATCAAGCGGCAAGCTCCTACAATGAG. Protein: CASSHQAASSYNE. The whole CDR3 sequence is CASSHQAASSYNEQFF.

This clone was seen at least ten times. The CDR3 end falls 3 residues outside the read, so it is completed with the germline J gene. The rearrangement uses TRBV29-1 and TRBJ1-3; D gene uncertain. V was shortened by 4 bases and J by 0 bases, with 10 bases between the two germline ends. The CDR3 covers 14 residues. In germline, CDR1 is SQVTM, CDR2 ANQGSEA. The CDR3 bases that were read are TGCAGCGTTGGGGCGCCGAGCTCTGGAAACACC. This codes for CSVGAPSSGNT. The complete CDR3 reads CSVGAPSSGNTIYF.

The table lists this clone with a few counts. With the read ending 3 residues before the CDR3 end, the germline J gene is used to fill in that end. J is TRBJ2-7 and V is TRBV5-1; 8 bases fit TRBD1. Trimming at V came to 1 base and at J to 6 bases, leaving 9 bases not matched to a gene. The CDR3 consists of 15 residues. The germline gives CDR1 SGHRS, CDR2 YFSETQ. The CDR3 DNA, read in part, is TGCGCCAGCAGCTTGCAGGGGGCCGGAACCGGCGAG. Residues: CASSLQGAGTGE. The entire CDR3 reads CASSLQGAGTGEQYF. The whole variable domain, remainder taken from reference TRBV5-1 and TRBJ2-7, is KAGVTQTPRYLIKTRGQQVTLSCSPISGHRSVSWYQQTPGQGLQFLFEYFSETQRNKGNFPGRFSGRQFSNSRSEMNVSTLELGDSALYLCASSLQGAGTGEQYFGPGTRLTVT.

A few counts support this clone. The sequenced fragment ends 3 residues before the CDR3 boundary, so the rest is inferred from the germline J gene. V gene TRBV19 combines with J gene TRBJ1-2; 10 bases agree with TRBD1. CDR3 length equals 15 residues. Germline V CDR1 and CDR2: LNHDA, SQIVND (reference sequence). The sequenced part of the CDR3 DNA is TGTGCCAGTACCGATACCGCCGGGACAGGGGAAGGC. Protein: CASTDTAGTGEG. The full CDR3 protein is CASTDTAGTGEGYTF.

Only a few counts were recorded for this clone. One junction end does not reproduce the germline sequence, and a read error may be involved. From the germline J gene comes the end of the CDR3, since the read stops 3 residues before it. The same CDR3 is also encoded by other DNA sequences in this sample. V and J are TRBV18 and TRBJ1-3; possible D gene TRBD1, 6 bases. CDR1 is KGHSH and CDR2 is LQKENI in the germline V gene. The CDR3 has 14 residues. The covered CDR3 bases are TGTGCCAGCTCCCCCCCGACCAGGGGAAACACA. The encoded protein is CASSPPTRGNT. The whole CDR3 sequence reads CASSPPTRGNTIYF.